The T cell receptor (beta chain) under discussion was sequenced for a study of control samples from healthy donors and cancer patients. CDR3 length: 14 residues. Germline CDR1 is SGHRS and CDR2 is YFSETQ. V lost 0 bases, J lost 4 bases, and 3 bases stayed unmatched. Sequencing used immunoSEQ multiplex PCR; TCRdb keeps in-frame clones, though not all of them. The sample records around 68,000 clones, 75% to 85% being singletons. This chain connects TRBV5-1 to TRBJ1-1; 7 nucleotides match TRBD1. This clonotype was sampled from a man in his fifties or sixties in good health. Specimen: blood. CDR3 loop: CASSLDRGGTEAFF. In DNA form, the CDR3 reads TGCGCCAGCAGCTTGGACAGGGGTGGCACTGAAGCTTTCTTT. Supplemented by reference TRBV5-1 and TRBJ1-1, the full variable domain reads KAGVTQTPRYLIKTRGQQVTLSCSPISGHRSVSWYQQTPGQGLQFLFEYFSETQRNKGNFPGRFSGRQFSNSRSEMNVSTLELGDSALYLCASSLDRGGTEAFFGQGTRLTVV.